This TCR beta chain was observed in a study of blood T cell repertoires in COVID-19. The table came from immunoSEQ multiplex PCR; TCRdb's copy has only in-frame clones and leaves some out. The sample lists nearly 350,000 clones; less than 90% were seen once. The clonotype was recovered from a woman aged 30 to 39 who had recovered from COVID-19. Sequencing was done on a sample of PBMCs or T cells enriched from blood (not recorded which).

The CDR3 here is CASSLGQGAETQYF. The CDR3 DNA sequence: TGCGCCAGCAGCTTGGGACAGGGGGCTGAGACCCAGTACTTC. The chain carries TRBV5-1 and TRBJ2-5; TRBD1 matches at 10 bases. Germline V lookup: CDR1 SGHRS, CDR2 YFSETQ. The CDR3 sequence is 14 residues long. V lost 0 bases and J lost 5; bases outside the gene matches: 1.